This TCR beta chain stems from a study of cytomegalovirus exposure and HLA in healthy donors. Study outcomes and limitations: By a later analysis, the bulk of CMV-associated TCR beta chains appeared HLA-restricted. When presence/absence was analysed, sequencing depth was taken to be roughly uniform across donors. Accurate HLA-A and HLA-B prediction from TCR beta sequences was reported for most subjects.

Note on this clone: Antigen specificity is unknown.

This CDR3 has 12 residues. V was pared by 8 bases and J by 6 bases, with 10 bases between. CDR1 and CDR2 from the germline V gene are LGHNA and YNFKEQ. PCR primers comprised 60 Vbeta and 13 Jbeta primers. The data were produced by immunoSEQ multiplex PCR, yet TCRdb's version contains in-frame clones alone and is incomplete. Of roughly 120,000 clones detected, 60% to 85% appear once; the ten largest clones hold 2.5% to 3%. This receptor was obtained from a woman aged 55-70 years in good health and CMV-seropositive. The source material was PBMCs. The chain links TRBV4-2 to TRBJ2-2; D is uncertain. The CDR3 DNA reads TGTGCCAGCGGTAGAAGCGCCGGGGAGCTGTTTTTT. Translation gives CASGRSAGELFF.